Sequencing of this TCR beta chain was carried out in a study of T cell changes during pregnancy in multiple sclerosis. The data were produced by immunoSEQ multiplex PCR, yet TCRdb's version contains in-frame clones alone and is incomplete. The sample holds approximately 100,000 clones, approximately 93% seen once. The CDR3 has 14 amino acids. Germline trimming cut 6 bases from V and 4 bases from J; bases unmatched to any gene: 8. The V gene's germline CDR1 is GTSNPN and CDR2 SVGIG (reference sequence). This sample comprised peripheral blood, obtained after pregnancy. The sequence came from a female donor with multiple sclerosis, enrolled in a pregnancy study. V usage is TRBV30 and J usage is TRBJ1-3, with 8 bases aligning to TRBD1. CDR3 nucleotide sequence: TGTGCCTGTCCTACCAGGGGGCACGGAAACACCATATATTTT. Encoded protein: CACPTRGHGNTIYF. The whole variable domain, remainder taken from reference TRBV30 and TRBJ1-3, is SQTIHQWPATLVQPVGSPLSLECTVEGTSNPNLYWYRQAAGRGLQLLFYSVGIGQISSEVPQNLSASRPQDRQFILSSKKLLLSDSGFYLCACPTRGHGNTIYFGEGSWLTVV.